These 9 T cell receptor beta chains were sequenced from one sample in a study of shared clonotypes between healthy human individuals (dated by TCRdb to 2020 to 2022). Preparation of the library involved the immunoSEQ multiplex PCR assay. TCRdb took over this immuneACCESS table, retaining in-frame rearrangements with V and J assigned. Such tables are incomplete; in checked studies, under half of the missing clones stem from an unresolved V gene, and the remainder is unexplained. The sample records around 2,000,000 clones, roughly 96% of which are singletons. The ten biggest clones cover more than 0.1% of the sample. The sample taken for sequencing was naive CD4+ T cells sorted from blood. The cell subset or site label corresponds to: CD45RA+ positively selected. These receptors were taken from a man younger than 35 in good health.

The rearrangement joins TRBV27 to TRBJ2-3; D unclear. CDR3 length: 14 amino acids. V was pared by 4 bases and J by 2 bases, with 10 bases between. Germline CDR1 MNHEY, CDR2 SMNVEV (reference sequence). The chain's CDR3 is CASSSNRATDTQYF. CDR3 nucleotides: TGTGCCAGCAGTTCGAACCGGGCCACAGATACGCAGTATTTT.

The V and J genes are TRBV5-1 and TRBJ2-1; D is tentatively TRBD1 or TRBD2 (5 bases each). Germline CDR1 reads SGHRS; CDR2 reads YFSETQ. The ends were cut back, 7 bases at V and 8 bases at J, with 22 bases in the middle. The CDR3 covers 15 residues. CDR3 DNA sequence: TGCGCCAGCGGCTGGGAGTCAGGGTGGGTGCATGAGCAGTTCTTC. This sequence encodes CASGWESGWVHEQFF.

J is TRBJ2-1 and V is TRBV5-6; D might be TRBD2 (6 bases). Looked up from germline, CDR1 is SGHDT and CDR2 is YYEEEE. V was pared by 0 bases and J by 7 bases, with 14 bases between. There are 15 residues in the CDR3. CDR3 loop: CASSLVPGGENEQFF. The DNA for the CDR3 is TGTGCCAGCAGCTTGGTTCCAGGAGGGGAAAATGAGCAGTTCTTC.

This CDR3 reads CASSPSITGSDTQYF. The CDR3 DNA reads as TGTGCCAGCTCGCCCAGCATTACAGGGTCAGATACGCAGTATTTT. The rearrangement links TRBV18 to TRBJ2-3; TRBD1 is a possible D gene (6 bases). With 6 bases removed from V and 4 bases from J, the gap between germline ends came to 17 bases. The CDR3 has 15 amino acids. Per germline, CDR1 KGHSH and CDR2 LQKENI.

The chain links TRBV9 to TRBJ1-1; 7 bases line up with TRBD1. The CDR3 contains 14 residues. CDR1 SGDLS and CDR2 YYNGEE come from the germline V gene. V gave up 4 bases and J gave up 7 bases; unmatched junction bases: 10. CDR3 nucleotides: TGTGCCAGCAGCCCCCGTGACAGGGTGGGTGAAGCTTTCTTT. Protein product: CASSPRDRVGEAFF. Supplemented by reference TRBV9 and TRBJ1-1, the full variable domain reads DSGVTQTPKHLITATGQRVTLRCSPRSGDLSVYWYQQSLDQGLQFLIQYYNGEERAKGNILERFSAQQFPDLHSELNLSSLELGDSALYFCASSPRDRVGEAFFGQGTRLTVV.

The V and J genes are TRBV7-9 and TRBJ1-4, with 8 bases that match TRBD1. V was clipped by 0 bases and J by 7 bases; unmatched bases: 10. This CDR3 is 17 amino acids long. Per the germline V gene, CDR1 is SEHNR and CDR2 is FQNEAQ (reference sequence). The CDR3 DNA sequence: TGTGCCAGCAGCTTAGCGACGGTCCCCCAGGGGGCTGAAAAACTGTTTTTT. Protein: CASSLATVPQGAEKLFF.

The gene calls are TRBV29-1 and TRBJ2-7; 10 bases match TRBD1. Germline CDR1 and CDR2: SQVTM and ANQGSEA. This CDR3 has 13 amino acids. Trimming at V came to 6 bases and at J to 5 bases, leaving 7 bases not matched to a gene. CDR3 amino acids: CSVEGQGRDEQYF. CDR3 coding DNA: TGCAGCGTGGAGGGACAGGGGCGGGACGAGCAGTACTTC.

The J gene is TRBJ1-5, the V gene TRBV6-1; TRBD1 matches at 9 bases. J lost 7 bases, V lost 5 bases, and 3 bases had no gene match. Germline V gives CDR1 MNHNS, CDR2 SASEGT. This CDR3 has 13 amino acids. The CDR3 is CASSTGGSQPQHF. CDR3 nucleotide sequence: TGTGCCAGCAGTACAGGGGGCTCCCAGCCCCAGCATTTT.

This chain connects TRBV6-5 to TRBJ1-1, with a tentative D call TRBD1 (5 bases). CDR3 length equals 11 residues. Per germline, CDR1 MNHEY and CDR2 SVGAGI. V was cut by 7 bases and J by 9 bases, with 12 bases left in between. The DNA of the CDR3 is TGTGCCAGCACCTCAGGGCTGCAAGCTTTCTTT. Translating gives CASTSGLQAFF.